These 16 T cell receptor beta chains were sequenced from one sample in a study of blood T cell repertoires in COVID-19. Produced via immunoSEQ multiplex PCR; TCRdb's table is partial and in-frame only. The data contain tens of thousands of clones, about 70% of them seen just once; the ten biggest clones take up about 8.8%. The source material was peripheral blood. Receptor source: a woman between 65 and 79 years old with acute or convalescent COVID-19.

The V call is TRBV18, the J call TRBJ1-6; D is undetermined. CDR1 is KGHSH and CDR2 is LQKENI in the germline V gene. The V end was cut by 2 bases, the J end by 9 bases, with 11 bases between. The CDR3 sequence is 14 residues long. As DNA, the CDR3 is TGTGCCAGCTCACCAGGACGGGGAGGTTCACCCCTCCACTTT. This encodes CASSPGRGGSPLHF.

V gene TRBV19 combines with J gene TRBJ2-2; 8 bases match TRBD1. This CDR3 contains 15 residues. Trimming cost V 8 bases and J 2 bases; bases outside gene matches: 7. Germline V CDR1 and CDR2: LNHDA, SQIVND (reference sequence). The CDR3 is CASVRDRGNTGELFF. In DNA form, the CDR3 reads TGTGCCAGTGTCCGAGACAGGGGAAACACCGGGGAGCTGTTTTTT.

This clone appeared a few times. V is TRBV27 and J is TRBJ1-6, with D unresolved. CDR1 and CDR2 from the germline V gene are MNHEY and SMNVEV (reference sequence). This CDR3 spans 17 amino acids. The ends were cut back, 1 base at V and 4 bases at J, with 14 bases in the middle. CDR3 sequence reads: CASSLFFNRSYNSPLHF. The CDR3 nucleotides are TGTGCCAGCAGTTTATTCTTCAATCGGTCATATAATTCACCCCTCCACTTT.

The DNA for the CDR3 is TGTGCCAGCAGCTCGAGATTAGCGGGTGGGACGAACACCGGGGAGCTGTTTTTT. Translated: CASSSRLAGGTNTGELFF. The chain is built from TRBV5-4 and TRBJ2-2; 7 nucleotides agree with TRBD2. Germline CDR1 is SGHNT and CDR2 is YYREEE (reference sequence). The CDR3 has 18 amino acids. Trimming cost V 3 bases and J 0 bases; bases outside gene matches: 11. Combining the CDR3 with reference TRBV5-4 and TRBJ2-2 gives the whole variable domain ETGVTQSPTHLIKTRGQQVTLRCSSQSGHNTVSWYQQALGQGPQFIFQYYREEENGRGNFPPRFSGLQFPNYSSELNVNALELDDSALYLCASSSRLAGGTNTGELFFGEGSRLTVL.

The gene calls are TRBV14 and TRBJ2-7, with D perhaps TRBD2 (5 bases). CDR1 is SGHDN, CDR2 FVKESK, per germline. Trimming shortened V by 1 base and J by 3 bases, and 13 bases separated the two germline ends. The CDR3 has 15 amino acids. Written as DNA, the CDR3 is TGTGCCAGCAGCCAAGTCGGGGATGGATTCTACGAGCAGTACTTC. Amino acids: CASSQVGDGFYEQYF.

In its sample, this clone was seen a few times. The chain is built from TRBV9 and TRBJ2-5, with 7 bases lining up with TRBD2. The CDR3 loop spans 16 amino acids. Germline V lookup: CDR1 SGDLS, CDR2 YYNGEE. With 4 bases clipped from V and 9 bases from J, the junction kept 18 bases outside the gene matches. DNA for the CDR3: TGTGCCAGCAGCCCCCAACCCCAACTAGCGTGGGAGTCCCAGTACTTC. Residues: CASSPQPQLAWESQYF.

This chain uses TRBV5-4 with TRBJ1-4; TRBD1 matches at 7 bases. The CDR3 extends over 15 amino acids. Trimming removed 3 bases from V and 1 base from J; junction bases left unmatched: 3. The germline CDR1 and CDR2 sequences are SGHNT and YYREEE (reference sequence). CDR3 region: CASSSRQGTNEKLFF. The CDR3 DNA reads TGTGCCAGCAGCTCAAGACAGGGAACTAATGAAAAACTGTTTTTT. Full variable domain (rest looked up from reference TRBV5-4 and TRBJ1-4): ETGVTQSPTHLIKTRGQQVTLRCSSQSGHNTVSWYQQALGQGPQFIFQYYREEENGRGNFPPRFSGLQFPNYSSELNVNALELDDSALYLCASSSRQGTNEKLFFGSGTQLSVL.

The chain is built from TRBV11-3 and TRBJ2-2, with D maybe TRBD2 (6 bases). The CDR3 spans 15 residues. The germline V gene encodes CDR1 SGHNT and CDR2 YENEEA. Trimming took 5 bases from V and 5 from J, leaving 15 bases between them. CDR3 protein: CASSPGLLGTGELFF. The CDR3 DNA is TGTGCCAGCAGCCCGGGACTCCTGGGGACCGGGGAGCTGTTTTTT.

This clone appeared a single time. The chain joins TRBV28 to TRBJ2-1, with 8 positions matching TRBD1. The CDR3 has 15 residues. Germline CDR1 and CDR2: MDHEN and SYDVKM. V lost 2 bases, J lost 6 bases, and 6 bases stayed unmatched. The CDR3 DNA reads as TGTGCCAGCAGTTTACACGGACAGGGAGGCAATGAGCAGTTCTTC. Encoded protein: CASSLHGQGGNEQFF.

The chain carries TRBV2 and TRBJ2-1, with TRBD2 identical over 9 bases. Germline V gene lookup returns CDR1 SNHLY and CDR2 FYNNEI. This CDR3 spans 16 amino acids. Trimming cost V 0 bases and J 10 bases; bases outside gene matches: 10. CDR3 bases: TGTGCCAGCAGTGAAGCTGCGCGGGAGGGCCTCTTGGAGCAGTTCTTC. Translation gives CASSEAAREGLLEQFF.

The V gene is TRBV18, the J gene TRBJ1-4; D is perhaps TRBD1 (5 bases). Trimming removed 6 bases at V and 0 bases at J, with 11 bases between. The germline CDR1 and CDR2 sequences are KGHSH and LQKENI. This CDR3 comprises 15 residues. The CDR3 loop reads CASSHDSSTNEKLFF. In nucleotides, the CDR3 is TGTGCCAGCTCCCACGACAGTTCAACTAATGAAAAACTGTTTTTT.

The chain is built from TRBV6-1 and TRBJ2-7, with TRBD1 matching over 9 bases. V lost 4 bases, J lost 9 bases, and 25 bases stayed unmatched. CDR3 length: 19 residues. Germline loops: CDR1 MNHNS, CDR2 SASEGT. The CDR3 coding sequence is TGTGCCAGCAGTGGGGGGACAGGGCCCAGGGCGGGGGCTCGACTGGGGCAGTACTTC. Encoded protein: CASSGGTGPRAGARLGQYF.

The chain uses TRBV5-1 and TRBJ1-6, with 9 nucleotides matching TRBD1. The ends lost 2 bases at V and 10 bases at J; junction bases unmatched: 13. This CDR3 region has 17 residues. Germline lookup yields CDR1 SGHRS and CDR2 YFSETQ. The CDR3 spells CASSLTAPGQGRSPLHF. The CDR3 DNA follows: TGCGCCAGCAGCTTAACCGCCCCGGGACAGGGTCGATCACCCCTCCACTTT.

The rearrangement joins TRBV2 to TRBJ2-7; no firm D call. Trimming left V 5 bases short and J 5 bases short, with 16 bases between. CDR1 and CDR2 from the germline V gene are SNHLY and FYNNEI. CDR3 length: 14 residues. The CDR3: CASSKTLSSDEQYF. The CDR3 DNA reads as TGTGCCAGCAGTAAGACTCTGAGTTCTGACGAGCAGTACTTC.

The chain has TRBV30 and TRBJ1-1; D ambiguous. Germline-derived CDR1 and CDR2 are GTSNPN and SVGIG (reference sequence). V lost 4 bases, J lost 7 bases, and 10 bases lay in between. CDR3 size: 11 residues. CDR3: CAWTGYHEAFF. CDR3 nucleotide sequence: TGTGCCTGGACGGGTTACCATGAAGCTTTCTTT.

The rearrangement links TRBV4-2 to TRBJ2-7, with a possible D match to TRBD2 (7 bases). V was trimmed by 0 bases and J by 7 bases, leaving 16 bases between them. Germline V gives CDR1 LGHNA, CDR2 YNFKEQ. The CDR3 runs to 15 residues. CDR3 residues: CASSQDEGGGKEQYF. CDR3 DNA: TGTGCCAGCAGCCAAGATGAGGGGGGGGGCAAAGAGCAGTACTTC.